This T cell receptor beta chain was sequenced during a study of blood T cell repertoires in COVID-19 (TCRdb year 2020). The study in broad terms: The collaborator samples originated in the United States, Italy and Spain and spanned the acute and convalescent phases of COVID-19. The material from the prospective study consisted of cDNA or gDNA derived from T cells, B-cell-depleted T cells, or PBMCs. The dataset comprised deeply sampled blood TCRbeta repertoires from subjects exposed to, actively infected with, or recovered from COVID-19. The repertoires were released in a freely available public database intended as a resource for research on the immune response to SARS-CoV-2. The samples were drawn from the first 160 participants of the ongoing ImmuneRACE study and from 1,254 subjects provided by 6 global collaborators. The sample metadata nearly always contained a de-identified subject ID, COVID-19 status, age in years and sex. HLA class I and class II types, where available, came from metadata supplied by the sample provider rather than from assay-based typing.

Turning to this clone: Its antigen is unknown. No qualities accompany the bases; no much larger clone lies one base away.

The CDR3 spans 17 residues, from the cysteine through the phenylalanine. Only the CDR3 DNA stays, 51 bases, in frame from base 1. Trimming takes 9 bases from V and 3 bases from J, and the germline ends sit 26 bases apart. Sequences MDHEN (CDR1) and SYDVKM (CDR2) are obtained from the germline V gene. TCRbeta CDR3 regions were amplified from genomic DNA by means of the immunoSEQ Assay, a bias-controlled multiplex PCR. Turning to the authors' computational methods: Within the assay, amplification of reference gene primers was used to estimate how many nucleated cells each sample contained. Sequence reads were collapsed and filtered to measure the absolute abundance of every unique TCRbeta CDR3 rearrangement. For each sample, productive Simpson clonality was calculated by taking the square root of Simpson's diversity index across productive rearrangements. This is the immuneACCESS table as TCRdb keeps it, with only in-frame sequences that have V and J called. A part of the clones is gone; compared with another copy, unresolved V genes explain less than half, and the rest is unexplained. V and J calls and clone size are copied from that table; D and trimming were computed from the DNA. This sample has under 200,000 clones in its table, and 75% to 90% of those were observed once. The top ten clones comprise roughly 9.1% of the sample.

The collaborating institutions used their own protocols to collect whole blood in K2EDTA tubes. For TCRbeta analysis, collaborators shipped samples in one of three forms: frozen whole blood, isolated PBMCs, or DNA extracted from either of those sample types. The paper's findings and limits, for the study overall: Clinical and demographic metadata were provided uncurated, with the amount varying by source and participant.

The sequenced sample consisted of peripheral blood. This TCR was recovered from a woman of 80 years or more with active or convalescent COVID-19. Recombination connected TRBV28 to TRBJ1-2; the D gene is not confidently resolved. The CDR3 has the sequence CASGLPPRGSIDYGYTF. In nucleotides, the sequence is TGTGCCAGTGGCCTTCCCCCTCGAGGCAGTATCGACTATGGCTACACCTTC.